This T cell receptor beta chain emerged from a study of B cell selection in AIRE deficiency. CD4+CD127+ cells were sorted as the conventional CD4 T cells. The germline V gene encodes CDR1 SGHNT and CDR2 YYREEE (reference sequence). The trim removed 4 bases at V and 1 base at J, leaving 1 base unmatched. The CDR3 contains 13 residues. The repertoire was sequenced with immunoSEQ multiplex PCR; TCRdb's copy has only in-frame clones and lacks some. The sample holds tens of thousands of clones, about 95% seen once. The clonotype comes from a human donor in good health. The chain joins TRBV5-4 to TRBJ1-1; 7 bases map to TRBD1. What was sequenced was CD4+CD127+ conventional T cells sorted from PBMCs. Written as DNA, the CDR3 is TGTGCCAGCAGCCACAGGGGGAACACTGAAGCTTTCTTT. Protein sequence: CASSHRGNTEAFF.